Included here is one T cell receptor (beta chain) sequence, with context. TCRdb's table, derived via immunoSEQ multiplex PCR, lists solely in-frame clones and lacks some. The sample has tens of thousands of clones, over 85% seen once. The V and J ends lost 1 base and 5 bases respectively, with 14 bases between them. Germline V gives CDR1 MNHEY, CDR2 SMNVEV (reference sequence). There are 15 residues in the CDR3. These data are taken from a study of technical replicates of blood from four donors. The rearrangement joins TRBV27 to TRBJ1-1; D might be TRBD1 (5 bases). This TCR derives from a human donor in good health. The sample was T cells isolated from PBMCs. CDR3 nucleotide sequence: TGTGCCAGCAGTTTATTCCAGGGAGGTGAAACTGAAGCTTTCTTT. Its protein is CASSLFQGGETEAFF.